These 7 T cell receptor beta chains came from one sample sequenced in a study of blood T cell repertoires in COVID-19. TCRdb keeps only in-frame clones here, not all; method: immunoSEQ multiplex PCR. This table holds around 62,000 clones, around 90% found once. Sequenced sample: peripheral blood. The receptors derive from a man aged 55 to 70 with acute or convalescent COVID-19.

This sequence joins TRBV29-1 and TRBJ1-1; TRBD1 is a possible D gene (5 bases). In germline, CDR1 is SQVTM, CDR2 ANQGSEA. Trimming removed 6 bases at V and 6 bases at J, with 14 bases between. The length of the CDR3 is 12 residues. The CDR3 DNA reads TGCAGCGTCCTGCGGGACTCCGCTGAAGCTTTCTTT. It is translated as CSVLRDSAEAFF.

The chain couples TRBV7-9 to TRBJ2-2; D perhaps matches TRBD2 (6 bases). Trimming removed 3 bases at V and 2 bases at J, with 16 bases between. Germline assignment: CDR1 SEHNR and CDR2 FQNEAQ (reference sequence). The CDR3 runs to 17 residues. Here the CDR3 DNA reads TGTGCCAGCAGCTTTCTTGTCCCAGCGGGTAACACCGGGGAGCTGTTTTTT. This encodes CASSFLVPAGNTGELFF.

The J gene is TRBJ2-2, the V gene TRBV10-3; weak D call: TRBD1 (6 bases). Trimming pared 0 bases from V and 9 bases from J, leaving 17 bases between. In germline, CDR1 is ENHRY, CDR2 SYGVKD. The CDR3 loop spans 16 amino acids. CDR3 region: CAISESNRETTRELFF. The CDR3 nucleotides read TGTGCCATCAGTGAGTCTAACAGGGAGACGACCAGGGAGCTGTTTTTT.

V usage is TRBV28 and J usage is TRBJ1-6; no reliable D call. The length of the CDR3 is 14 residues. Trimming took 6 bases from V and 7 from J, leaving 13 bases between them. Germline CDR1 is MDHEN and CDR2 is SYDVKM. The CDR3 is CASSLGRRNSPLHF. Here the CDR3 DNA reads TGTGCCAGCAGCTTGGGGAGGCGGAATTCACCCCTCCACTTT.

J is TRBJ1-4 and V is TRBV30; 8 bases match TRBD1. The CDR3 is 14 residues long. The germline V gene encodes CDR1 GTSNPN and CDR2 SVGIG (reference sequence). The V and J ends lost 3 bases and 5 bases, in that order; junction bases with no gene match: 5. CDR3 protein: CAWSDRGPNEKLFF. CDR3 bases: TGTGCCTGGAGCGACAGGGGCCCAAATGAAAAACTGTTTTTT.

The chain couples TRBV18 to TRBJ1-4; D is unresolved. CDR1 KGHSH and CDR2 LQKENI come from the germline V gene. The CDR3 has 12 amino acids. Trimming left V 3 bases short and J 5 bases short, with 4 bases between. The CDR3 protein is CASSPRNEKLFF. CDR3 DNA sequence: TGTGCCAGCTCACCCAGAAATGAAAAACTGTTTTTT.

The chain has TRBV2 and TRBJ1-2, with unresolved D. The V and J ends lost 3 bases and 4 bases respectively, with 6 bases between them. CDR3 length: 12 amino acids. The germline V gene encodes CDR1 SNHLY and CDR2 FYNNEI. The CDR3 sequence is CASSEETYGYTF. The CDR3 DNA reads as TGTGCCAGCAGTGAGGAGACCTATGGCTACACCTTC.